This T cell receptor (beta chain) was identified during a study of T cell responses to AZD1222 COVID-19 vaccine. Study results and caveats: In all cases, repertoires were sampled only after the peak T cell response.

TCRdb keeps only in-frame clones here, not all; method: immunoSEQ multiplex PCR. This table has about 98,000 clones, about 86% appearing once. This CDR3 is built from 16 residues. J was trimmed by 3 bases and V by 4 bases; bases with no gene match: 7. Germline V CDR1 and CDR2: LGHDT, YNNKEL (reference sequence). Worth noting for this clone: The antigen remains unidentified.

The sample was peripheral blood, taken on day 0 of AZD1222 vaccination. This rearrangement joins TRBV3-1 (or the pseudogene TRBV3-2) to TRBJ1-3; 9 bases map to TRBD1. This receptor was taken from an adult in good health. The CDR3 region is CASSRQGDSFGNTIYF. The DNA of the CDR3 is TGTGCCAGCAGCCGACAGGGGGATTCATTTGGAAACACCATATATTTT.